This T cell receptor (beta chain) originates from a study of blood T cells in healthy people across ages. Primers used in a second PCR of about 7 to 11 cycles were a sample-barcoded 5' primer and a J-beta primer mix. Using its own MiXCR run on the 5' RACE reads, TCRdb lists one record per CDR3 protein. In the table there are over 1,500,000 distinct CDR3 sequences, about 49% of which are singletons. The CDR3 has 17 amino acids. Trimming left V 2 bases short and J 6 bases short, with 20 bases between. Germline CDR1 is SGHTA and CDR2 is FQGNSA. Sequencing was performed on blood. The genes are TRBV7-2 and TRBJ2-1; tentative D call: TRBD2 (5 bases). This TCR derives from a woman aged 35 to 49 in good health. CDR3 sequence (DNA): TGTGCCAGCAGCTTAAGGCGGGCGGTGAAGCTAGGCAATGAGCAGTTCTTC. It codes for CASSLRRAVKLGNEQFF.